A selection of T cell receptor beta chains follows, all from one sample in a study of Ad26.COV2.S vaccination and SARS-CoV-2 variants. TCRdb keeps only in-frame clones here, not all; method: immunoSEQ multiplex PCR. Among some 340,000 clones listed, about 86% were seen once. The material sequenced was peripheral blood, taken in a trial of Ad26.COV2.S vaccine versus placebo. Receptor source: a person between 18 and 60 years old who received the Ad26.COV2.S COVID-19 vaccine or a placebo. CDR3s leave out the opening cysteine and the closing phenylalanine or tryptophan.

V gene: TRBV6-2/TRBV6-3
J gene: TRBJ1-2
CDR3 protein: ASSYLGVDGYT

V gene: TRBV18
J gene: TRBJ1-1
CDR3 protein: ASSPPVRSEAF

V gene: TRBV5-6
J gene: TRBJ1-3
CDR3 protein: ASSPMDRSFSGNTIY

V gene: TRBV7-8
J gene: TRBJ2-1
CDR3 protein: ASSLAWGDYNEQF

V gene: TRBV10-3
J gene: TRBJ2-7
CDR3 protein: AITQDPGGGYEQY

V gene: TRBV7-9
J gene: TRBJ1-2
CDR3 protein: ASSHRQGRIYGYT

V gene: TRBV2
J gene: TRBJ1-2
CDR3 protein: ASNQEGNYGYT

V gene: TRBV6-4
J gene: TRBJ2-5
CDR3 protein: AIAGTSGGPYQETQY

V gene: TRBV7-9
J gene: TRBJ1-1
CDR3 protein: ASSLGTANTEAF

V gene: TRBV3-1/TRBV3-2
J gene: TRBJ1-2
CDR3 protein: ASSQASQRGYT

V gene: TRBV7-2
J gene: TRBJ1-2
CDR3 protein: ASSLGTGYYGYT

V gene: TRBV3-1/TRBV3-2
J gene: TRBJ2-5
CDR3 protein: ASSQVSGTQY

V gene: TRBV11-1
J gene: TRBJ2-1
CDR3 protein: ASSNGRDNEQF

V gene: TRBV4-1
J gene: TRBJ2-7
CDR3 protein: ASSPGRNSYEQY

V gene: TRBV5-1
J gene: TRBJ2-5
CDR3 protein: ASSRASGGETQY

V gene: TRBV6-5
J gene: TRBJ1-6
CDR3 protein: ASSFGQGWSPLH

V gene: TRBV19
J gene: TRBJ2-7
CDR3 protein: ASSADRGHEQY

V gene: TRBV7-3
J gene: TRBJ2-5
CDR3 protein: ASSLYGPRLASYETQY

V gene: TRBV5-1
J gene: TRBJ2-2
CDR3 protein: ASSSFGTANTGELF

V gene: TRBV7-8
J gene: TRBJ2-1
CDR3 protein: ASSLGVWGGAHNEQF

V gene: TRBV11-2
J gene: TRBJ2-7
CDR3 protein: ASSLVVGSDYSYEQY

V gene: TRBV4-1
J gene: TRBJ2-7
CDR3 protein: ASSQDLVGGPYEQY

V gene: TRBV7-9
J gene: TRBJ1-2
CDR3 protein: ASTFIGSDGYT

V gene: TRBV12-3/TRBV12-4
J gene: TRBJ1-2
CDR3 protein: ASSFGAYGYT

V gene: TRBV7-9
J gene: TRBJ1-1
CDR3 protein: ASSSLSWRNTEAF

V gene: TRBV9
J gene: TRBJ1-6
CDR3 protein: ASSVGEGGNSNSPLH

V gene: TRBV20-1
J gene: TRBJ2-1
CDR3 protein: SASVSQGQF

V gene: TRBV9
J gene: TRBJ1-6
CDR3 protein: ASSVGTPTGGVPLH